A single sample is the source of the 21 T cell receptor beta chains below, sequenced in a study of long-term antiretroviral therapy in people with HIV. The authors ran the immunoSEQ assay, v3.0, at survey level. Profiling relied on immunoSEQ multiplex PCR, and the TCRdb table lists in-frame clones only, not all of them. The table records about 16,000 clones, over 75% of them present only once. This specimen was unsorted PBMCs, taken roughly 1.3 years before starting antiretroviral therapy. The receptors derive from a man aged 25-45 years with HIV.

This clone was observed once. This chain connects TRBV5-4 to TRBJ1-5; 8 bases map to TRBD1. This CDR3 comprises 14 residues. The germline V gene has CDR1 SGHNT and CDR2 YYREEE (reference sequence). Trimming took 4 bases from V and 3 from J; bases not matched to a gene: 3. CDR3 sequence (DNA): TGTGCCAGCAGCCCAGGGGGCACCAATCAGCCCCAGCATTTT. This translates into CASSPGGTNQPQHF.

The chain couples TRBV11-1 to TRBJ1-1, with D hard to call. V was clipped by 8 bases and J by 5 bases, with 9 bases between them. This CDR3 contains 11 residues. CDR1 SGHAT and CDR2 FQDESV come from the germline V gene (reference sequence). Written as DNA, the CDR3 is TGTGCCAGCGTTCGCGGGACTGAAGCTTTCTTT. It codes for CASVRGTEAFF.

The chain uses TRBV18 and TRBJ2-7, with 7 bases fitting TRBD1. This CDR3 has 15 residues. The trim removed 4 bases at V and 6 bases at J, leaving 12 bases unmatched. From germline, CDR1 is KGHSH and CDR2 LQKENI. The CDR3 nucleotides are TGTGCCAGCTCACTCCGGGAACAGGGGATGCGCGAGCAGTACTTC. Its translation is CASSLREQGMREQYF.

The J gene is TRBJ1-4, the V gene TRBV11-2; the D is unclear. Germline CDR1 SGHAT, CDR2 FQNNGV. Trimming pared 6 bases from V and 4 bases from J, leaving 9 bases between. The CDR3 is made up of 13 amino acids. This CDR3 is CASRPGLNEKLFF. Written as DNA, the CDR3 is TGTGCCAGCAGGCCCGGCCTTAATGAAAAACTGTTTTTT.

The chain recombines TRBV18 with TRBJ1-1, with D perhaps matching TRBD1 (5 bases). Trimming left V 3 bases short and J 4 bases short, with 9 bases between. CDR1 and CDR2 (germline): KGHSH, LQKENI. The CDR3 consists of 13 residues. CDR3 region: CASSPGTATEAFF. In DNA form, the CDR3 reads TGTGCCAGCTCACCGGGGACCGCCACTGAAGCTTTCTTT.

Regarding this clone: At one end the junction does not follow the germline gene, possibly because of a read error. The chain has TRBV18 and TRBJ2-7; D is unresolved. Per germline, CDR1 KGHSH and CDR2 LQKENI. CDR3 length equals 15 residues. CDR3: CAGSRASGALYEQYF. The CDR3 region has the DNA TGTGCCGGCTCCCGCGCCTCAGGAGCCCTCTACGAGCAGTACTTC. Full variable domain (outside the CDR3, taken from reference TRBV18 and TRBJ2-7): NAGVMQNPRHLVRRRGQEARLRCSPMKGHSHVYWYRQLPEEGLKFMVYLQKENIIDESGMPKERFSAEFPKEGPSILRIQQVVRGDSAAYFCAGSRASGALYEQYFGPGTRLTVT.

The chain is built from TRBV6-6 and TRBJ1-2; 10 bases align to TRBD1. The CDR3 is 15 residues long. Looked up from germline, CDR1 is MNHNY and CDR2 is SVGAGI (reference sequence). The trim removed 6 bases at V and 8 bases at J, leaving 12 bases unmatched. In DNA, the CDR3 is TGTGCCAGCAGCTCATTTGGACAGGGGGAGAGGGGCTACACCTTC. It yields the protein CASSSFGQGERGYTF.

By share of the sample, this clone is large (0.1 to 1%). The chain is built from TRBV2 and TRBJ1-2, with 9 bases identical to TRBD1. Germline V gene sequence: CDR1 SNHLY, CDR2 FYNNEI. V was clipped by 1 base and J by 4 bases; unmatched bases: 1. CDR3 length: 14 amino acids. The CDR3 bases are TGTGCCAGCAGTGAAGAGACAGGGGGCTATGGCTACACCTTC. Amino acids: CASSEETGGYGYTF. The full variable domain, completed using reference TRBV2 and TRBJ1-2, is EPEVTQTPSHQVTQMGQEVILRCVPISNHLYFYWYRQILGQKVEFLVSFYNNEISEKSEIFDDQFSVERPDGSNFTLKIRSTKLEDSAMYFCASSEETGGYGYTFGSGTRLTVV.

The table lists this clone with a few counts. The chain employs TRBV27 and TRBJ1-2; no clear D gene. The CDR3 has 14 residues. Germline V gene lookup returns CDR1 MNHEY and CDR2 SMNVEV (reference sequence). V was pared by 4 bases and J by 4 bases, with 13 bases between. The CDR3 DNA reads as TGTGCCAGCAGTTGGGATAAGGAGGCCTATGGCTACACCTTC. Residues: CASSWDKEAYGYTF.

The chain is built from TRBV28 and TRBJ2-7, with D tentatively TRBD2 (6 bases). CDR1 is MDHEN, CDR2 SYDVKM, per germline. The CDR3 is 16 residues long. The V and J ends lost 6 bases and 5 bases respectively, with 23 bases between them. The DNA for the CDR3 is TGTGCCAGCAGATTCCTTAATAGCCTCCCGGGAGACGAGCAGTACTTC. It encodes CASRFLNSLPGDEQYF.

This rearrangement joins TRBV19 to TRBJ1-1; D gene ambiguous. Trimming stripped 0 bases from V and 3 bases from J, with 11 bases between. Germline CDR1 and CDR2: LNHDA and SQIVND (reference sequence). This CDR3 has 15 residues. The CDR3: CASSIDGVGYTEAFF. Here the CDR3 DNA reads TGTGCCAGTAGTATAGATGGGGTGGGCTACACTGAAGCTTTCTTT.

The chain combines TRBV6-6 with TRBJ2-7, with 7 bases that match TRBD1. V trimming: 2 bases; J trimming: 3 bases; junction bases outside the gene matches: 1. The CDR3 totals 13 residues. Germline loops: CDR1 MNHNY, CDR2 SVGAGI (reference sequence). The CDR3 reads CASSYGDSYEQYF. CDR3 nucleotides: TGTGCCAGCAGTTACGGGGACAGCTACGAGCAGTACTTC.

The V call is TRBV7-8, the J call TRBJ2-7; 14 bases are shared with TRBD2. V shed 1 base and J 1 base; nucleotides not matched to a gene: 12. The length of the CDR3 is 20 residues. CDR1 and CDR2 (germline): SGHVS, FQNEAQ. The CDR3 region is CASSLEDIRLAGGLSYEQYF. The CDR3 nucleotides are TGTGCCAGCAGCTTAGAAGACATACGACTAGCGGGAGGGCTTTCCTACGAGCAGTACTTC. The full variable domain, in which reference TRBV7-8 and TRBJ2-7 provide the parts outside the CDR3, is GAGVSQSPRYKVAKRGQDVALRCDPISGHVSLFWYQQALGQGPEFLTYFQNEAQLDKSGLPSDRFFAERPEGSVSTLKIQRTQQEDSAVYLCASSLEDIRLAGGLSYEQYFGPGTRLTVT.

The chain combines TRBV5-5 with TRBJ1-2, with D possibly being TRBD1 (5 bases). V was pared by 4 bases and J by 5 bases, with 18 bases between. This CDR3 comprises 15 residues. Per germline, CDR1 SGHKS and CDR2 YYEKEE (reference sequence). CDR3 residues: CASSRGTGRPYGYTF. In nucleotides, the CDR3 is TGTGCCAGCAGCCGGGGGACGGGGAGGCCATATGGCTACACCTTC.

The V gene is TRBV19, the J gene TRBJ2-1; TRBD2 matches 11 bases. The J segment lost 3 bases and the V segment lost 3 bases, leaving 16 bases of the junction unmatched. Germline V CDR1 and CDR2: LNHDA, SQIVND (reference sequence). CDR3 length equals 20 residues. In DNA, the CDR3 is TGTGCCAGTAGTATTAAGGCTCTAGGGACTAGCGGAGCCCTCTACAATGAGCAGTTCTTC. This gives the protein CASSIKALGTSGALYNEQFF.

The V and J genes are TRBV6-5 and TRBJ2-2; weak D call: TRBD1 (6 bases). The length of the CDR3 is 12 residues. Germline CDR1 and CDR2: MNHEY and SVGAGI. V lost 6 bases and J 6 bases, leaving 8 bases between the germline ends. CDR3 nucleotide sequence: TGTGCCAGCAGAACAGGGCCCGGGGAGCTGTTTTTT. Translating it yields CASRTGPGELFF.

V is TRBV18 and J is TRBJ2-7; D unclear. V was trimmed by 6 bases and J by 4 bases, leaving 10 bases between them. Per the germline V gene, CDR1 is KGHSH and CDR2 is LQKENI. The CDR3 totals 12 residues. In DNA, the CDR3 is TGTGCCAGCTCTCCCAATGGGTACGAGCAGTACTTC. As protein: CASSPNGYEQYF. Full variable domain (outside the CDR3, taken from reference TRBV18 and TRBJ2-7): NAGVMQNPRHLVRRRGQEARLRCSPMKGHSHVYWYRQLPEEGLKFMVYLQKENIIDESGMPKERFSAEFPKEGPSILRIQQVVRGDSAAYFCASSPNGYEQYFGPGTRLTVT.

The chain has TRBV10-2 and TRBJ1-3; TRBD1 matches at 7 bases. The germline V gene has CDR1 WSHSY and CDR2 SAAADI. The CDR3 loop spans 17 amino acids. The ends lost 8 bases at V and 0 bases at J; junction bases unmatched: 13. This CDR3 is CASLNPGQPDSGNTIYF. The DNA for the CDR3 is TGCGCCAGCCTTAACCCGGGACAGCCGGACTCTGGAAACACCATATATTTT.

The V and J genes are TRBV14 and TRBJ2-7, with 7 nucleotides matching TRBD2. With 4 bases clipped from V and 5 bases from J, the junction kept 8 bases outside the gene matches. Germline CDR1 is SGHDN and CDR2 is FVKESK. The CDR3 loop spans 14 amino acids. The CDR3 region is CASSPRSGKDEQYF. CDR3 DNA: TGTGCCAGCAGCCCGCGGAGCGGGAAGGACGAGCAGTACTTC.

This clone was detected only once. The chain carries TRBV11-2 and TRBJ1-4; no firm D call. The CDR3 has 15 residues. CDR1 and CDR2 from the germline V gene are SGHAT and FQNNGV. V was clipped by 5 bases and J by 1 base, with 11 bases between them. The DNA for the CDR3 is TGTGCCAGCAGCCAGAACCCGGTAACTAATGAAAAACTGTTTTTT. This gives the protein CASSQNPVTNEKLFF.

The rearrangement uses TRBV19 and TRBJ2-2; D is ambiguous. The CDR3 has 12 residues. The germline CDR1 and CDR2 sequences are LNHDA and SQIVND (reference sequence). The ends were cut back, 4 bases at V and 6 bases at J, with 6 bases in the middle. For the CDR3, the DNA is TGTGCCAGTAGTAGAAATCCCGGGGAGCTGTTTTTT. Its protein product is CASSRNPGELFF.